This T cell receptor beta chain was sequenced in a study of T cells in Graves' hyperthyroidism and ophthalmopathy. Study summary: Peripheral blood was collected at initial diagnosis, before any treatment.

TCR beta CDR3 regions were amplified from RNA transcripts. The HTBI set primed first-round TCR CDR3 RT-PCR. TCRdb analysed the multiplex PCR reads with MiXCR anew, one entry per CDR3 protein. The table includes hundreds of thousands of distinct CDR3 sequences, over 12% detected once. Trimming took off 4 bases at V and 0 bases at J, with 9 bases between the two ends. Germline CDR1 is SNHLY and CDR2 is FYNNEI. CDR3 length: 14 amino acids. Ten or more counts support this clonotype. The chain is built from TRBV2 and TRBJ1-1; D is ambiguous. Source material: blood. The source is a man aged 50 or older with Graves' ophthalmopathy. As DNA, the CDR3 is TGTGCCAGCAGTGGCTCGGGCATGAACACTGAAGCTTTCTTT. Translating it yields CASSGSGMNTEAFF.